A single sample gave rise to the 26 T cell receptor beta chains below, sequenced in a study of shared clonotypes between healthy human individuals (TCRdb year 2020). Libraries were prepared through the immunoSEQ multiplex PCR assay. TCRdb holds this immuneACCESS table with in-frame rearrangements only. Some clones are missing; in checked studies, unresolved V genes explain under half, and the rest has no known cause. The sample contains about 800,000 clones, 90% to 98% of them found a single time. The ten most abundant clones make up about 0.21% of the sample. CD8 naive samples were obtained by positive selection for CCR7 among CD45RO-negative cells, yielding a CD45RA+CCR7+ population from which TemRA cells were excluded. What was sequenced was naive CD8+ T cells sorted from blood. Read against the paper, the sample's cell subset or site label means: CD45RA+CCR7+. All receptors derive from a man aged 30 to 39 in good health.

The CDR3 coding sequence is TGTGCCTGGAGTGAGACAGGGGGCCCCGGAGATACGCAGTATTTT. Translation gives CAWSETGGPGDTQYF. The J gene is TRBJ2-3, the V gene TRBV30, with 10 bases that match TRBD1. The germline V gene encodes CDR1 GTSNPN and CDR2 SVGIG (reference sequence). V shed 1 base, J shed 5 bases, and the junction held 6 bases outside the gene matches. The CDR3 contains 15 residues. Supplemented by reference TRBV30 and TRBJ2-3, the full variable domain reads SQTIHQWPATLVQPVGSPLSLECTVEGTSNPNLYWYRQAAGRGLQLLFYSVGIGQISSEVPQNLSASRPQDRQFILSSKKLLLSDSGFYLCAWSETGGPGDTQYFGPGTRLTVL.

The chain is built from TRBV21-1 and TRBJ2-1; the D segment call TRBD2 is taken from the table without a DNA check. TRBV21-1 is marked as a pseudogene. The CDR3 runs to 14 residues. The CDR3 DNA reads as TGTGCCAGCAGATCTAGCGGCTCCTACAATGAGCAGTTCTTC. Amino acid sequence: CASRSSGSYNEQFF.

V is TRBV28 and J is TRBJ2-3; D remains ambiguous. CDR3 length equals 12 residues. CDR1 MDHEN and CDR2 SYDVKM come from the germline V gene. V dropped 0 bases and J dropped 6 bases, with 4 bases sitting between them. CDR3 sequence: CASSLWVDTQYF. As DNA, the CDR3 is TGTGCCAGCAGTTTATGGGTTGATACGCAGTATTTT. The complete variable domain, with remaining parts taken from reference TRBV28 and TRBJ2-3, reads DVKVTQSSRYLVKRTGEKVFLECVQDMDHENMFWYRQDPGLGLRLIYFSYDVKMKEKGDIPEGYSVSREKKERFSLILESASTNQTSMYLCASSLWVDTQYFGPGTRLTVL.

The chain recombines TRBV30 with TRBJ1-6; 10 bases are a match to TRBD1. Germline V gives CDR1 GTSNPN, CDR2 SVGIG (reference sequence). The J segment lost 9 bases and the V segment lost 1 base, leaving 9 bases of the junction unmatched. The CDR3 loop spans 16 amino acids. CDR3 sequence (DNA): TGTGCCTGGAGTGGGACAGGGGGATACTCGGGTTCACCCCTCCACTTT. Its translation: CAWSGTGGYSGSPLHF. Full variable domain (outside the CDR3, taken from reference TRBV30 and TRBJ1-6): SQTIHQWPATLVQPVGSPLSLECTVEGTSNPNLYWYRQAAGRGLQLLFYSVGIGQISSEVPQNLSASRPQDRQFILSSKKLLLSDSGFYLCAWSGTGGYSGSPLHFGNGTRLTVT.

The V gene is TRBV9, the J gene TRBJ2-2; 7 bases fit TRBD2. Germline V lookup: CDR1 SGDLS, CDR2 YYNGEE. V was pared by 0 bases and J by 0 bases, with 5 bases of the junction left unmatched. The CDR3 loop spans 17 amino acids. The CDR3 DNA reads as TGTGCCAGCAGCGTAGGGCGGGAGAGACCGAACACCGGGGAGCTGTTTTTT. This encodes CASSVGRERPNTGELFF. The full variable domain, its missing parts supplied by reference TRBV9 and TRBJ2-2, is DSGVTQTPKHLITATGQRVTLRCSPRSGDLSVYWYQQSLDQGLQFLIQYYNGEERAKGNILERFSAQQFPDLHSELNLSSLELGDSALYFCASSVGRERPNTGELFFGEGSRLTVL.

V gene TRBV7-9 combines with J gene TRBJ2-7; 9 nucleotides align to TRBD1. The length of the CDR3 is 13 residues. Germline lookup yields CDR1 SEHNR and CDR2 FQNEAQ (reference sequence). Trimming removed 4 bases from V and 3 bases from J; junction bases left unmatched: 1. For the CDR3, the DNA is TGTGCCAGCAGCTCGGACAGGGGCTACGAGCAGTACTTC. It is translated as CASSSDRGYEQYF.

This sequence joins TRBV6-5 and TRBJ2-6; no definite D call. The CDR3 covers 14 residues. The germline V and J ends were trimmed by 6 bases and 3 bases, with 9 bases remaining between them. Germline CDR1 is MNHEY and CDR2 is SVGAGI. CDR3 in DNA: TGTGCCAGCAGCCCGACTTTTGGGGCCAACGTCCTGACTTTC. Its protein is CASSPTFGANVLTF.

In this sample, this clone turned up once. V usage is TRBV27 and J usage is TRBJ2-1; 8 bases line up with TRBD2. The CDR3 loop spans 17 amino acids. Trimming removed 1 base from V and 1 base from J; junction bases left unmatched: 6. Per the germline V gene, CDR1 is MNHEY and CDR2 is SMNVEV (reference sequence). The CDR3 loop is CASSLFPPSGSYNEQFF. CDR3 DNA: TGTGCCAGCAGTTTATTCCCCCCTAGCGGGTCCTACAATGAGCAGTTCTTC.

The chain links TRBV13 to TRBJ2-7; TRBD1 agrees at 8 bases. The length of the CDR3 is 15 residues. With 1 base clipped from V and 6 bases from J, the junction kept 8 bases outside the gene matches. CDR1 is PRHDT, CDR2 FYEKMQ, per germline (reference sequence). In DNA, the CDR3 is TGTGCCAGCAGCTTAGCAGGGGGCGTAGAAATCGAGCAGTACTTC. It specifies CASSLAGGVEIEQYF.

The CDR3 nucleotides read TGTGCCAGCAGTCACGCAGTTAACACTGAAGCTTTCTTT. It encodes CASSHAVNTEAFF. The chain couples TRBV6-6 to TRBJ1-1; D gene unclear. Trimming cost V 5 bases and J 2 bases, with 9 bases left between them. Germline V gives CDR1 MNHNY, CDR2 SVGAGI (reference sequence). This CDR3 has 13 residues.

The chain uses TRBV13 and TRBJ2-7; D possibly corresponds to TRBD1 (5 bases). The CDR3 length is 14 residues. V lost 4 bases, J lost 1 base, and 11 bases lay in between. Germline CDR1 and CDR2: PRHDT and FYEKMQ (reference sequence). The CDR3 region has the DNA TGTGCCAGCAGCTCCCAACAGGAATCCTACGAGCAGTACTTC. Protein: CASSSQQESYEQYF.

The chain couples TRBV19 to TRBJ1-1; 9 nucleotides match TRBD1. This CDR3 is built from 16 residues. The germline V gene encodes CDR1 LNHDA and CDR2 SQIVND (reference sequence). V lost 3 bases, J lost 3 bases, and 8 bases stayed unmatched. CDR3 nucleotide sequence: TGTGCCAGTAGTATCGGGGACAGGGCAGGGGACACTGAAGCTTTCTTT. Translated: CASSIGDRAGDTEAFF.

V and J are TRBV27 and TRBJ2-5, with D perhaps TRBD2 (5 bases). This CDR3 is 13 amino acids long. The V gene's germline CDR1 is MNHEY and CDR2 SMNVEV (reference sequence). Trimming left V 4 bases short and J 0 bases short, with 6 bases between. CDR3 bases: TGTGCCAGCAGTTCCGGGGACCAAGAGACCCAGTACTTC. Amino acid sequence: CASSSGDQETQYF.

The rearrangement joins TRBV5-8 to TRBJ2-3; 8 positions agree with TRBD2. The CDR3 covers 13 residues. With V trimmed by 9 bases and J by 0 bases, 3 bases remained unmatched. CDR1 SGHTS and CDR2 YDEGEE come from the germline V gene. The CDR3 bases are TGTGCCATATCTAGCGGGAGCACAGATACGCAGTATTTT. This translates into CAISSGSTDTQYF.

Regarding this clone: The sample has other DNA sequences that encode this CDR3 too. V usage is TRBV7-9 and J usage is TRBJ2-1; TRBD2 aligns across 8 bases. The CDR3 sequence is 15 residues long. Germline CDR1 and CDR2: SEHNR and FQNEAQ (reference sequence). With 5 bases clipped from V and 0 bases from J, the junction kept 3 bases outside the gene matches. CDR3: CASSPSGSSYNEQFF. CDR3 bases: TGTGCCAGCAGCCCGAGCGGGAGCTCCTACAATGAGCAGTTCTTC. Based on the CDR3 plus reference TRBV7-9 and TRBJ2-1, the full variable domain is DTGVSQNPRHKITKRGQNVTFRCDPISEHNRLYWYRQTLGQGPEFLTYFQNEAQLEKSRLLSDRFSAERPKGSFSTLEIQRTEQGDSAMYLCASSPSGSSYNEQFFGPGTRLTVL.

The chain joins TRBV27 to TRBJ2-6; D may correspond to TRBD1 or TRBD2 (5 bases each). This CDR3 is built from 16 residues. V was pared by 6 bases and J by 4 bases, with 16 bases between. CDR1 is MNHEY, CDR2 SMNVEV, per germline (reference sequence). CDR3 sequence reads: CASSQSGTPGANVLTF. CDR3 sequence (DNA): TGTGCCAGCAGCCAATCAGGGACGCCGGGGGCCAACGTCCTGACTTTC.

This sequence joins TRBV19 and TRBJ2-1, with 15 bases that match TRBD2. Germline V lookup: CDR1 LNHDA, CDR2 SQIVND (reference sequence). The J segment lost 8 bases and the V segment lost 5 bases, leaving 4 bases of the junction unmatched. The CDR3 sequence is 15 residues long. The CDR3 DNA sequence: TGTGCCAGTAGTTGGACTAGCGGGAGGGCCGATGAGCAGTTCTTC. Protein product: CASSWTSGRADEQFF.

The CDR3 loop is CASSSTASGLINYEQYF. The CDR3 nucleotides read TGTGCCAGCAGCTCTACCGCTAGCGGGCTGATAAACTACGAGCAGTACTTC. The chain is built from TRBV11-2 and TRBJ2-7; 8 positions match TRBD2. CDR3 length: 17 residues. Germline assignment: CDR1 SGHAT and CDR2 FQNNGV. The V gene end was trimmed by 4 bases and the J gene end by 3 bases; junction bases not matched to a gene: 14.

The V call is TRBV11-2, the J call TRBJ1-1, with TRBD1 matching over 7 bases. Germline V gene data show CDR1 as SGHAT and CDR2 as FQNNGV. Trimming cost V 5 bases and J 1 base; bases outside gene matches: 4. The CDR3 loop spans 14 amino acids. The chain's CDR3 is CASSNRTGNTEAFF. The CDR3 DNA reads as TGTGCCAGCAGCAATAGGACAGGGAACACTGAAGCTTTCTTT.

The rearrangement links TRBV29-1 to TRBJ2-3; D uncertain. V lost 6 bases, J lost 7 bases, and 23 bases lay in between. CDR1 is SQVTM and CDR2 is ANQGSEA in the germline V gene. This CDR3 comprises 15 residues. This chain's CDR3 is CSVVSNNDASHTQYF. The CDR3 coding sequence is TGCAGCGTCGTATCAAATAACGACGCTTCTCATACGCAGTATTTT.

The chain joins TRBV5-1 to TRBJ2-1, with TRBD2 identical over 11 bases. The J segment lost 10 bases and the V segment lost 5 bases, leaving 8 bases of the junction unmatched. The V gene's germline CDR1 is SGHRS and CDR2 YFSETQ. CDR3 length: 14 amino acids. Written as DNA, the CDR3 is TGCGCCAGCAGTCCTCTAGCGGGAGGCTGGGAGCAGTTCTTC. This gives the protein CASSPLAGGWEQFF.

The V call is TRBV6-1, the J call TRBJ2-4; D is uncertain. Trimming stripped 9 bases from V and 2 bases from J, with 14 bases between. This CDR3 has 14 residues. CDR1 is MNHNS, CDR2 SASEGT, per germline. CDR3 in DNA: TGTGCCAGTACGCTGGGTGGATCCAAAAACATTCAGTACTTC. Amino acid sequence: CASTLGGSKNIQYF.

J is TRBJ2-7 and V is TRBV15, with TRBD2 matching over 7 bases. V lost 2 bases to trimming and J lost 0 bases; unmatched junction nucleotides: 4. The CDR3 has 15 residues. Germline assignment: CDR1 LNHNV and CDR2 YYDKDF (reference sequence). This CDR3 is CATSRRAGNSYEQYF. In DNA, the CDR3 is TGTGCCACCAGCAGACGAGCGGGGAACTCCTACGAGCAGTACTTC.

This clone came up once. The rearrangement uses TRBV15 and TRBJ2-1, with D possibly called TRBD1 or TRBD2 (5 bases each). The ends were cut back, 0 bases at V and 4 bases at J, with 10 bases in the middle. Germline loops: CDR1 LNHNV, CDR2 YYDKDF (reference sequence). CDR3 length: 15 amino acids. CDR3 bases: TGTGCCACCAGCAGAGATCGGGACCCGTACAATGAGCAGTTCTTC. Amino acid sequence: CATSRDRDPYNEQFF.

V gene TRBV10-2 combines with J gene TRBJ2-7; 8 bases map to TRBD2. Germline trimming cut 0 bases from V and 2 bases from J; bases unmatched to any gene: 3. Germline CDR1 is WSHSY and CDR2 is SAAADI. The CDR3 is 15 amino acids. CDR3 in DNA: TGCGCCAGCAGTGAGTCGGTGGGACTAGCCTACGAGCAGTACTTC. Residues: CASSESVGLAYEQYF.

The J gene is TRBJ2-5, the V gene TRBV25-1, with 7 bases fitting TRBD1. Germline CDR1 is MGHDK and CDR2 is SYGVNS. This CDR3 has 13 amino acids. The ends lost 8 bases at V and 1 base at J; junction bases unmatched: 4. The CDR3 spells CASLGQPQETQYF. CDR3 sequence (DNA): TGTGCCAGCTTGGGACAGCCCCAAGAGACCCAGTACTTC.